This T cell receptor (beta chain) is from a study of blood T cell repertoires in COVID-19. About the research overall: Both acute and convalescent COVID-19 samples were obtained from the United States, Italy and Spain. From T cells, B-cell-depleted T cells, or PBMCs came the material, which was cDNA or gDNA.

The CDR3 is made up of 16 amino acids. The germline V and J ends were trimmed by 0 bases and 0 bases, with 12 bases remaining between them. Looked up from germline, CDR1 is LNHNV and CDR2 is YYDKDF (reference sequence). Methods used by the authors: Scientists estimated how many nucleated cells there were by amplifying reference gene primers. Using immunoSEQ multiplex PCR, the repertoire was profiled, and TCRdb retains in-frame clones only, with some absent. V and J calls and clone size are copied from that table; D and trimming were computed from the DNA. The table lists 95,000 to 150,000 clones, roughly three quarters of them singletons.

Sequenced sample: peripheral blood. The clonotype comes from a middle-aged man with active or convalescent COVID-19. The chain is built from TRBV15 and TRBJ2-7; a possible D gene is TRBD2 (6 bases). The CDR3: CATSRDKRLDSYEQYF. The CDR3 DNA reads TGTGCCACCAGCAGAGATAAAAGACTAGACTCCTACGAGCAGTACTTC.